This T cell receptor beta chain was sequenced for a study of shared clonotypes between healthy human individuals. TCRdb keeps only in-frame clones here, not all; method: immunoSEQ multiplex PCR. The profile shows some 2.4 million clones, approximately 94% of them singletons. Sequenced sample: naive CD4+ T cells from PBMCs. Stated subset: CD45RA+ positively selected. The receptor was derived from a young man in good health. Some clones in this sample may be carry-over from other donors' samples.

CDR3: CASSFSGGEGEQFF. Written as DNA, the CDR3 is TGCGCCAGCAGCTTCTCCGGGGGAGAAGGCGAGCAGTTCTTC. The chain employs TRBV5-1 and TRBJ2-1, with a weak D call TRBD2 (6 bases). CDR1 is SGHRS, CDR2 YFSETQ, per germline. V lost 2 bases, J lost 10 bases, and 16 bases lay in between. The CDR3 runs to 14 residues.